A selection of T cell receptor beta chains follows, all from one sample in a study of blood T cell repertoires in COVID-19. The protocol was immunoSEQ multiplex PCR, while the TCRdb copy is restricted to in-frame clones and leaves out a portion. The sample comprises 180,000 or so clones, over 75% of which are singletons, and about 20% rests with the top ten. The sequencing sample was made of peripheral blood. The receptors were sampled from a person aged 70 to 79 with COVID-19, enrolled during active disease. Each CDR3 is given with its conserved first and last residue.

V gene,J gene,CDR3 protein
TRBV4-2,TRBJ2-1,CASSQDALPEYNEQFF
TRBV7-9,TRBJ2-7,CASSLETGIFYEQYF
TRBV29-1,TRBJ2-3,CSVHGLQADTQYF
TRBV7-2,TRBJ2-1,CASSSRGEQFF
TRBV29-1,TRBJ1-1,CSVEAQFNEAFF
TRBV11-2,TRBJ2-1,CASSPGRGREPYNEQFF
TRBV11-2,TRBJ2-1,CASSLEGGDLNEQFF
TRBV27,TRBJ2-5,CASSPLSGGVEETQYF
TRBV5-1,TRBJ2-1,CASSFAGPEQFF
TRBV5-1,TRBJ2-7,CASSLGGYSGYEQYF
TRBV28,TRBJ1-3,CASSFILGQGYSGNTIYF
TRBV19,TRBJ1-5,CASSKNSPLGTGNQPQHF
TRBV5-1,TRBJ2-4,CASSQEQGRQNIQYF
TRBV10-1,TRBJ1-4,CASSERMGRPNEKLFF
TRBV24-1,TRBJ1-2,CATSDSTGGAYGYTF
TRBV3-1/TRBV3-2,TRBJ2-7,CASSHSSGEQYF
TRBV19,TRBJ1-1,CASSMNIGTDEAFF
TRBV7-2,TRBJ2-7,CASSLESSSSGYSYEQYF
TRBV15,TRBJ1-2,CATSRDRDYGYTF
TRBV4-1,TRBJ1-4,CASSQGHTVEEKLFF
TRBV24-1,TRBJ1-1,CATRPSGRWTEAFF
TRBV7-9,TRBJ2-1,CASSRAGSPYNEQFF
TRBV6-5,TRBJ2-1,CASGTGGEMASEQFF
TRBV2,TRBJ2-1,CASSESGLFYNEQFF
TRBV19,TRBJ2-2,CASSIVRGGNTGELFF
TRBV19,TRBJ2-7,CASSPGDRGYEQYF
TRBV2,TRBJ2-4,CASSGTELKNIQYF
TRBV20-1,TRBJ1-2,CSASAGNGYTF
TRBV4-2,TRBJ2-5,CASSQEEGTQYF
TRBV3-1/TRBV3-2,TRBJ2-3,CASSYTQAGFTTDTQYF
TRBV9,TRBJ2-1,CASSVDPRGRFNEQFF
TRBV7-2,TRBJ1-5,CASSSFGTANQPQHF
TRBV29-1,TRBJ1-2,CSVARGSYGYTF
TRBV3-1/TRBV3-2,TRBJ2-6,CASSSLTSPIRSGANVLTF
TRBV19,TRBJ1-5,CASSLGSEINQPQHF
TRBV6-2/TRBV6-3,TRBJ2-5,CASSYGFIAGEETQYF
TRBV19,TRBJ1-1,CASSILGWRASRENTEAFF
TRBV7-9,TRBJ1-1,CASSPSFGGSNTEAFF
TRBV3-1/TRBV3-2,TRBJ2-7,CASSPDFAGGPYEQYF
TRBV19,TRBJ1-1,CASRTEGDTEAFF
TRBV18,TRBJ2-5,CASSHGQGQETQYF
TRBV5-4,TRBJ1-3,CASSLQGTGNTIYF
TRBV27,TRBJ1-3,CASSLSGGRSGNTIYF
TRBV3-1/TRBV3-2,TRBJ2-3,CASSPGGVADTQYF
TRBV27,TRBJ2-5,CASRRGKETQYF
TRBV11-3,TRBJ2-2,CASSLALAGVTGELFF
TRBV23-1,TRBJ1-4,CASSQSLGGEKLFF
TRBV12-3/TRBV12-4,TRBJ1-2,CASSLGRGYGYTF
TRBV4-2,TRBJ2-3,CASNGLAGISTDTQYF
TRBV6-2/TRBV6-3,TRBJ1-5,CASSRQGNQPQHF
TRBV5-1,TRBJ2-2,CASSWDRNTGELFF
TRBV5-1,TRBJ2-1,CASSSGPYEQFF
TRBV30,TRBJ2-7,CAGGLADYEQYF
TRBV7-2,TRBJ2-1,CASSLPGLAGYNEQFF